Sequencing of this T cell receptor (beta chain) was carried out in a study of cytomegalovirus exposure and HLA in healthy donors. Profiled with immunoSEQ multiplex PCR; TCRdb holds only in-frame clones, not every one. The sample lists 120,000 or so clones, about 96% occurring once. With V trimmed by 3 bases and J by 0 bases, 5 bases remained unmatched. The CDR3 has 16 amino acids. Germline V gene lookup returns CDR1 MNHNS and CDR2 SASEGT. Comment on this clone: Its antigen is still unknown.

From the 120-subject validation cohort, which was separate from the roughly 670-subject first cohort, the donors were drawn. Study outcomes and limitations: Most TCR sequences were uncommon, yet certain public TCRs appeared in many donors. In vitro experiments confirmed that a few CMV-associated chains were specific for CMV antigens.

This chain uses TRBV6-1 with TRBJ2-1; 7 bases match TRBD2. The clonotype was recovered from a man between 18 and 35 years old in good health and CMV-seronegative. Sequencing was carried out using PBMCs. CDR3 nucleotides: TGTGCCAGCAGTGAGGTCGGGGGGAGCTCCTACAATGAGCAGTTCTTC. Protein sequence: CASSEVGGSSYNEQFF.